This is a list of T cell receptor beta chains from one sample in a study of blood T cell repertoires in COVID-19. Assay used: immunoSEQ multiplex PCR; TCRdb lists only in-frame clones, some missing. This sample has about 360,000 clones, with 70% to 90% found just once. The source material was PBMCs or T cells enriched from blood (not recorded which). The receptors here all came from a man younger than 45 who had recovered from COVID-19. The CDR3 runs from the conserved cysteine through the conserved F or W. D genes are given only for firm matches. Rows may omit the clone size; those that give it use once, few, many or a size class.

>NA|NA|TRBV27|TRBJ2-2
CASMPRAGFNTGELFF
TGTGCCAGCATGCCAAGGGCGGGCTTTAACACCGGGGAGCTGTTTTTT
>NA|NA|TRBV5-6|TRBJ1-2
CASSLARRQEAPGYTF
TGTGCCAGCAGCTTGGCCAGACGGCAGGAGGCCCCCGGCTACACCTTC
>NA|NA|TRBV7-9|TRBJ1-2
CASSPKLTGGGYTF
TGTGCCAGCAGCCCCAAGTTGACGGGGGGTGGCTACACCTTC
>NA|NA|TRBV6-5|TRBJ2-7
CASSRTGGTYEQYF
TGTGCCAGCAGTCGGACAGGCGGGACCTACGAGCAGTACTTC
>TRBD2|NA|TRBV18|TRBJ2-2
CASSLAGANTGELFF
TGTGCCAGTTCACTAGCGGGGGCCAACACCGGGGAGCTGTTTTTT
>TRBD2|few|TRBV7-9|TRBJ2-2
CASSSREAGELFF
TGTGCCAGCAGCTCCCGGGAGGCCGGGGAGCTGTTTTTT
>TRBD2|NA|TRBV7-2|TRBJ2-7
CASSPARLAAYEQYF
TGTGCCAGCAGCCCGGCGCGGCTAGCGGCCTACGAGCAGTACTTC
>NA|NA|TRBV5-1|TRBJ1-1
CASSDIENTEAFF
TGCGCCAGCAGCGACATTGAGAACACTGAAGCTTTCTTT
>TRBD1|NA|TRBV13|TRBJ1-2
CASSATGAGYTF
TGTGCCAGCAGCGCTACAGGGGCGGGCTACACCTTC
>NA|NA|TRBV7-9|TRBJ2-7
CASSIGTPYEQYF
TGTGCCAGCAGCATCGGGACTCCCTACGAGCAGTACTTC
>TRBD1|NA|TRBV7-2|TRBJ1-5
CASPLGHRGRNQPQHF
TGTGCCAGCCCCTTAGGGCACAGGGGGCGAAACCAGCCCCAGCATTTT
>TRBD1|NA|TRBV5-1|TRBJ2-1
CASSSGQGSGDEQFF
TGCGCCAGCAGCTCTGGACAGGGCTCCGGAGATGAGCAGTTCTTC
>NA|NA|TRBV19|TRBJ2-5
CASSISVYQETQYF
TGTGCCAGTAGTATTAGTGTCTACCAAGAGACCCAGTACTTC
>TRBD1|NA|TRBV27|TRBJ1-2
CASSFNRGYGYTF
TGTGCCAGCAGTTTCAACAGGGGCTATGGCTACACCTTC
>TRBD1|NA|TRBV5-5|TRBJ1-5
CASSPGQGGGQPQHF
TGTGCCAGCAGCCCAGGACAGGGAGGCGGACAGCCCCAGCATTTT
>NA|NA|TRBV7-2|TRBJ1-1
CASSQTVNTEAFF
TGTGCCAGCAGCCAGACAGTGAACACTGAAGCTTTCTTT
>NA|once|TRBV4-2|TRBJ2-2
CASSQVAGAQLFF
TGTGCCAGCAGCCAAGTTGCGGGGGCCCAGCTGTTTTTT
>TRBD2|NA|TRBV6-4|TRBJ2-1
CASLKTSGGYNEQFF
TGTGCCAGCCTCAAGACTAGCGGGGGGTACAATGAGCAGTTCTTC
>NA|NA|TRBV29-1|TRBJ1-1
CSVELTGNTEAFF
TGCAGCGTTGAGCTTACAGGGAACACTGAAGCTTTCTTT
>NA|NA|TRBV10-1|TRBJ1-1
CASSERSRGRWNTEAFF
TGCGCCAGCAGTGAACGAAGCAGGGGACGGTGGAACACTGAAGCTTTCTTT
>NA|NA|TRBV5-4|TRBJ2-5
CASSLAPSAETQYF
TGTGCCAGCAGCTTGGCCCCTAGCGCGGAGACCCAGTACTTC
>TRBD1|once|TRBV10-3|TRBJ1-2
CAIRSGTGYGYTF
TGTGCCATACGTTCCGGGACAGGGTATGGCTACACCTTC